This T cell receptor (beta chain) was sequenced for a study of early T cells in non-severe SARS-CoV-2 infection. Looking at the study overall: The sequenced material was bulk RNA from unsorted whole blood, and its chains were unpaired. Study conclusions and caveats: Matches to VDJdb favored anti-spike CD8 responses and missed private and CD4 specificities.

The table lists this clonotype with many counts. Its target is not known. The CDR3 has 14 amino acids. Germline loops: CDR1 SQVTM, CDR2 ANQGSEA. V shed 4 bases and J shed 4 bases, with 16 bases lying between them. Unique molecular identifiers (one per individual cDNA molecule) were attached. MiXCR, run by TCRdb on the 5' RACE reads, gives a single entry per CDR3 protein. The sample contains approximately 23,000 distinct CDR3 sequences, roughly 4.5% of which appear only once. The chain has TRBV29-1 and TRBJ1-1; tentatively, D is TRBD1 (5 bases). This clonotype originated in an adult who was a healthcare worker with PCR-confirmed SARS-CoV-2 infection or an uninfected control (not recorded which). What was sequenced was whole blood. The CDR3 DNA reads TGCAGCGTTGCTGGGGGACTGGGGGGCACTGAAGCTTTCTTT. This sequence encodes CSVAGGLGGTEAFF.